The 10 T cell receptor beta chains in this list originate from one sample, sequenced in a study of blood T cell repertoires in COVID-19. The data were produced by immunoSEQ multiplex PCR, yet TCRdb's version contains in-frame clones alone and is incomplete. Of 180,000 or so clones listed, around four fifths were seen once; the top ten hold approximately 12%. Sequencing was done on a sample of PBMCs or T cells enriched from blood (not recorded which). The receptors were gathered from a woman in her sixties or seventies who had recovered from COVID-19.

This chain joins TRBV19 and TRBJ2-1, with 9 bases fitting TRBD1. The germline V gene has CDR1 LNHDA and CDR2 SQIVND (reference sequence). This CDR3 has 15 amino acids. The V and J ends lost 5 bases and 4 bases, in that order; junction bases with no gene match: 6. The CDR3 DNA sequence: TGTGCCAGTAGTGCCGGGACAGGGCAATACAATGAGCAGTTCTTC. Translating gives CASSAGTGQYNEQFF.

V is TRBV5-1 and J is TRBJ1-1; maybe TRBD1 (5 bases). This CDR3 contains 14 residues. V lost 4 bases to trimming and J lost 4 bases, with 14 bases between them. Germline loops: CDR1 SGHRS, CDR2 YFSETQ. The CDR3 DNA follows: TGCGCCAGCAGCCCGCAGGGATCCGGCACTGAAGCTTTCTTT. Residues: CASSPQGSGTEAFF.

This clone was seen a few times. The rearrangement links TRBV7-9 to TRBJ2-5; D not resolved. The V gene's germline CDR1 is SEHNR and CDR2 FQNEAQ (reference sequence). Trimming removed 2 bases from V and 4 bases from J, with 5 bases in between. The CDR3 contains 12 residues. Here the CDR3 reads CASSLPRETQYF. The DNA for the CDR3 is TGTGCCAGCAGCTTACCGAGAGAGACCCAGTACTTC.

The chain combines TRBV9 with TRBJ1-1; no firm D call. CDR1 is SGDLS and CDR2 is YYNGEE in the germline V gene. V lost 3 bases, J lost 0 bases, and 9 bases lay in between. The CDR3 covers 14 residues. Here the CDR3 DNA reads TGTGCCAGCAGCGAACAGAGCATGAACACTGAAGCTTTCTTT. Translation: CASSEQSMNTEAFF.

This chain links TRBV10-3 with TRBJ2-1; D ambiguous. The CDR3 has 11 residues. V was trimmed by 5 bases and J by 10 bases, leaving 9 bases between them. Germline V lookup: CDR1 ENHRY, CDR2 SYGVKD. CDR3 DNA: TGTGCCATCAGTAGAATCGGGGAGCAGTTCTTC. Amino acid sequence: CAISRIGEQFF.

The V and J genes are TRBV7-2 and TRBJ2-7; weak D call: TRBD1 (6 bases). The CDR3 is 14 residues long. Germline lookup yields CDR1 SGHTA and CDR2 FQGNSA. Trimming left V 3 bases short and J 0 bases short, with 9 bases between. DNA of the CDR3: TGTGCCAGCAGCTTCGTCAGGGGCTCCTACGAGCAGTACTTC. Its translation is CASSFVRGSYEQYF.

The chain recombines TRBV27 with TRBJ2-7; 8 positions match TRBD1. The CDR3 consists of 17 residues. The germline V gene has CDR1 MNHEY and CDR2 SMNVEV (reference sequence). With 3 bases clipped from V and 1 base from J, the junction kept 11 bases outside the gene matches. CDR3 nucleotides: TGTGCCAGCAGTTTGCGGGTCCGGGACAGGCTATCCTACGAGCAGTACTTC. Its translation is CASSLRVRDRLSYEQYF.

The chain combines TRBV7-9 with TRBJ2-5; D gene unclear. Germline-derived CDR1 and CDR2 are SEHNR and FQNEAQ (reference sequence). The ends were cut back, 5 bases at V and 2 bases at J, with 12 bases in the middle. The CDR3 has 14 amino acids. The CDR3: CASSKLVSQETQYF. The CDR3 nucleotides read TGTGCCAGCAGCAAATTAGTGTCGCAAGAGACCCAGTACTTC.

The gene calls are TRBV7-2 and TRBJ2-1, with D uncertain. CDR3 length: 14 amino acids. Trimming pared 1 base from V and 5 bases from J, leaving 9 bases between. The V gene's germline CDR1 is SGHTA and CDR2 FQGNSA. CDR3 sequence (DNA): TGTGCCAGCAGCTTAGGTAACAGCAACAATGAGCAGTTCTTC. It codes for CASSLGNSNNEQFF.

The rearrangement joins TRBV11-2 to TRBJ2-1; TRBD2 aligns across 9 bases. In germline, CDR1 is SGHAT, CDR2 FQNNGV. V gave up 0 bases and J gave up 4 bases; unmatched junction bases: 7. The CDR3 consists of 17 residues. The CDR3 spells CASSLDTPTSGYNEQFF. CDR3 DNA: TGTGCCAGCAGCTTAGATACTCCGACTAGCGGTTACAATGAGCAGTTCTTC. The full variable domain, its missing parts supplied by reference TRBV11-2 and TRBJ2-1, is EAGVAQSPRYKIIEKRQSVAFWCNPISGHATLYWYQQILGQGPKLLIQFQNNGVVDDSQLPKDRFSAERLKGVDSTLKIQPAKLEDSAVYLCASSLDTPTSGYNEQFFGPGTRLTVL.